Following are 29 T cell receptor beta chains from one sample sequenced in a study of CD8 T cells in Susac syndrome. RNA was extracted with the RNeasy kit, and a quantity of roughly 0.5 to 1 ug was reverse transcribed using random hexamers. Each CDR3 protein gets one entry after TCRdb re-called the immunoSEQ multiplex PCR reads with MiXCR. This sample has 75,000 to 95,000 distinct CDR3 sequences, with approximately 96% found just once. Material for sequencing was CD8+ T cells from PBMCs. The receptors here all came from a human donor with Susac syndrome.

CDR3 DNA sequence: TGTGCCATCAGTGAGAACGAGAATACGCAGTATTTT. Translated: CAISENENTQYF. The V gene is TRBV10-3, the J gene TRBJ2-3; D is unclear. The CDR3 is made up of 12 amino acids. V was clipped by 2 bases and J by 7 bases, with 7 bases between them. CDR1 ENHRY and CDR2 SYGVKD come from the germline V gene.

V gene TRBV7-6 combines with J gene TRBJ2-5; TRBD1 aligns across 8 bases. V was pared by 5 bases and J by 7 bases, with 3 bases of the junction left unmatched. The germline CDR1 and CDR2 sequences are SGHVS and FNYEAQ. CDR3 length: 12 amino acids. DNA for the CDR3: TGTGCCAGCAGCCATGACAGGGGGACCCAGTACTTC. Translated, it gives CASSHDRGTQYF.

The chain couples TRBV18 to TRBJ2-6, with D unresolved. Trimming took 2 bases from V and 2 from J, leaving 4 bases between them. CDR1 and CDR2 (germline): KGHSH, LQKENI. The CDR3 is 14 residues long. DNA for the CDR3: TGTGCCAGCTCACCATCCCCTGGGGCCAACGTCCTGACTTTC. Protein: CASSPSPGANVLTF.

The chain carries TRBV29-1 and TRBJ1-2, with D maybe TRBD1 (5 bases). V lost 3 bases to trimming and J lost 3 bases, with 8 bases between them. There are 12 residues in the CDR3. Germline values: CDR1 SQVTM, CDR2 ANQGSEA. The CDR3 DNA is TGCAGCGTTGATGCAGGGCACTATGGCTACACCTTC. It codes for CSVDAGHYGYTF.

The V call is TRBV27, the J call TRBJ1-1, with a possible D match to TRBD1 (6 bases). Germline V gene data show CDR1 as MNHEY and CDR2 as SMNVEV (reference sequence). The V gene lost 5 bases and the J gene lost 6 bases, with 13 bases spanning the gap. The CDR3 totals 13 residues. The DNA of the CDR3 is TGTGCCAGCAGTACCACACAGGGCTCTGAAGCTTTCTTT. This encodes CASSTTQGSEAFF.

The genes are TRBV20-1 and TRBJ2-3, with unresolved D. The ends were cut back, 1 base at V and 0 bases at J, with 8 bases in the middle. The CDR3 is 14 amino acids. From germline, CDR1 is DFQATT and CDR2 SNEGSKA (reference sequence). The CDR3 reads CSARGEWSTDTQYF. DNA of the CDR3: TGCAGTGCTAGAGGGGAATGGAGCACAGATACGCAGTATTTT.

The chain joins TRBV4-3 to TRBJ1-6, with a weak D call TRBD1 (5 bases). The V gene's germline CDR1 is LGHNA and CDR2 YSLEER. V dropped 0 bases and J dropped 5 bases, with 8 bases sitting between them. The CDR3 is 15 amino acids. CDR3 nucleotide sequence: TGCGCCAGCAGCCAAGACCCAGGGAATAATTCACCCCTCCACTTT. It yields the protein CASSQDPGNNSPLHF.

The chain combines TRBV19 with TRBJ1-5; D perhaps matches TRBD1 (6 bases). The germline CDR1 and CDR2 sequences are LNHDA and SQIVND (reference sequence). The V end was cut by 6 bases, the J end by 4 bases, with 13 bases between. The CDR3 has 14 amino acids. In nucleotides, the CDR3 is TGTGCCAGTAGCCCGACAGGACTAAATCAGCCCCAGCATTTT. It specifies CASSPTGLNQPQHF. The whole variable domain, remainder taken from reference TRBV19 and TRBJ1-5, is DGGITQSPKYLFRKEGQNVTLSCEQNLNHDAMYWYRQDPGQGLRLIYYSQIVNDFQKGDIAEGYSVSREKKESFPLTVTSAQKNPTAFYLCASSPTGLNQPQHFGDGTRLSIL.

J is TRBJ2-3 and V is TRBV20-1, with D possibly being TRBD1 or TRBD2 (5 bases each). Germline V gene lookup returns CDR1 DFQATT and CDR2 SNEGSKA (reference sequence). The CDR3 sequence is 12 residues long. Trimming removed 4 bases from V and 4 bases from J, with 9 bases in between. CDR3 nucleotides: TGCAGTGCTAATCGGGGACCAGATACGCAGTATTTT. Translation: CSANRGPDTQYF.

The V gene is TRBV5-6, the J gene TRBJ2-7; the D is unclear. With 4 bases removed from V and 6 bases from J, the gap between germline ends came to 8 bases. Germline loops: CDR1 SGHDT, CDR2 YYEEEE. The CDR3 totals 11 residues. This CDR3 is CASSTSVEQYF. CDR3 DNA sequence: TGTGCCAGCAGCACGTCCGTCGAGCAGTACTTC.

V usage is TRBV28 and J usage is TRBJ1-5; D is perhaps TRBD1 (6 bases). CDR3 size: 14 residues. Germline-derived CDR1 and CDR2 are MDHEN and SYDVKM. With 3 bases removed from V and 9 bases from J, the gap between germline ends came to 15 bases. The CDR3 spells CASSFTPQDRPQHF. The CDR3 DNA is TGTGCCAGCAGTTTCACACCCCAGGACAGGCCCCAGCATTTT.

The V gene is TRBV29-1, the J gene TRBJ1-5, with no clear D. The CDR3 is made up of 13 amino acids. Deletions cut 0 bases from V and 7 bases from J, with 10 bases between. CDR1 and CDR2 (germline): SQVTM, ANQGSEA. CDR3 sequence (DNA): TGCAGCGTTGAAGAATCGGCGGCGCAGCCCCAGCATTTT. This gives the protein CSVEESAAQPQHF.

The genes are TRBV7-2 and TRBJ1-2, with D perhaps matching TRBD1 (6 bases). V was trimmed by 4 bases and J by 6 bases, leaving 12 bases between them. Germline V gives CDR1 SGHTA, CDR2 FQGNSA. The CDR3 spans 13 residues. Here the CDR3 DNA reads TGTGCCAGCAGCTCCCCGGGGGGCGATGGCTACACCTTC. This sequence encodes CASSSPGGDGYTF.

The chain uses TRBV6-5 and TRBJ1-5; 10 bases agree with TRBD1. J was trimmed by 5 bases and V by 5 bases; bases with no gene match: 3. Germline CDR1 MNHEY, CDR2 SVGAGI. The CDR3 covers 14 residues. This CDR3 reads CASSGGTGDQPQHF. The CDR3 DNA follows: TGTGCCAGCAGTGGCGGGACAGGGGATCAGCCCCAGCATTTT.

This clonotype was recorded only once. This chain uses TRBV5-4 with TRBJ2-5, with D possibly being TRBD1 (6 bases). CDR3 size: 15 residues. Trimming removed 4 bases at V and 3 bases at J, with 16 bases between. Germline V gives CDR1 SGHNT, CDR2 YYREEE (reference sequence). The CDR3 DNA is TGTGCCAGCAGCCGAGGGGGAAGCGGAAAAGAGACCCAGTACTTC. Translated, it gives CASSRGGSGKETQYF.

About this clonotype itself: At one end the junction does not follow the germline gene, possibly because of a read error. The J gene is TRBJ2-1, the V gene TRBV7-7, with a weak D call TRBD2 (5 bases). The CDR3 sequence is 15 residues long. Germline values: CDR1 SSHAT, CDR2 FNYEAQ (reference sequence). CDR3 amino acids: CASSQEVSSYNEQFF. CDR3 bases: TGTGCTAGCAGCCAGGAGGTGAGCTCCTACAATGAGCAGTTCTTC.

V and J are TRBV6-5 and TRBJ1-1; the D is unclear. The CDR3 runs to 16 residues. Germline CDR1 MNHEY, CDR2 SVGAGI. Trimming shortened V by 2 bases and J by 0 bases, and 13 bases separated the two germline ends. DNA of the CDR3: TGTGCCAGCAGTTACAAGTCAGGCCTACTGAACACTGAAGCTTTCTTT. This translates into CASSYKSGLLNTEAFF.

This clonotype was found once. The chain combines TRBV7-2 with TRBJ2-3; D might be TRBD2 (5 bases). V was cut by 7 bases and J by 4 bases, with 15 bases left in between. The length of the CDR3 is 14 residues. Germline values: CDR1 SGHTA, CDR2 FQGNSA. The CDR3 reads CASIGLGLADTQYF. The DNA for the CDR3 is TGTGCCAGCATAGGACTGGGTCTCGCAGATACGCAGTATTTT.

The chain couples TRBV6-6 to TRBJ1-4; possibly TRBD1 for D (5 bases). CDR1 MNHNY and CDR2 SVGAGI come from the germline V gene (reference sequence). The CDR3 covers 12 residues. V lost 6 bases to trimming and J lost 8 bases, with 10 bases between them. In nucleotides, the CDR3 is TGTGCCAGCAGAGGGGCGGGCGAAAAACTGTTTTTT. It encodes CASRGAGEKLFF.

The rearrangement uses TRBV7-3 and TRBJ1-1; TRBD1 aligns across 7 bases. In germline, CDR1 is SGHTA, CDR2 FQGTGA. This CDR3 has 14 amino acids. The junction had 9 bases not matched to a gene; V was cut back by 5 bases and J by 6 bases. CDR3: CASSVTGVVAEAFF. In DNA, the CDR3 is TGTGCCAGCAGCGTTACAGGGGTAGTGGCTGAAGCTTTCTTT.

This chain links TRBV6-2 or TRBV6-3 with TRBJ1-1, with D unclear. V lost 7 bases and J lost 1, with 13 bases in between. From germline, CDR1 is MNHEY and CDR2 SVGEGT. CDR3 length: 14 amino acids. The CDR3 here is CASTPEGENTEAFF. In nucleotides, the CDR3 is TGTGCCAGCACCCCTGAGGGCGAGAACACTGAAGCTTTCTTT.

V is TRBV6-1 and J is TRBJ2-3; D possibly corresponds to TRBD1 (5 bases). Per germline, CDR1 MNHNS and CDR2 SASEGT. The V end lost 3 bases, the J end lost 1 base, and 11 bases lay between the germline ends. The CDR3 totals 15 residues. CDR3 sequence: CASSEGLVGTDTQYF. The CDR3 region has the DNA TGTGCCAGCAGTGAGGGGCTAGTTGGCACAGATACGCAGTATTTT.

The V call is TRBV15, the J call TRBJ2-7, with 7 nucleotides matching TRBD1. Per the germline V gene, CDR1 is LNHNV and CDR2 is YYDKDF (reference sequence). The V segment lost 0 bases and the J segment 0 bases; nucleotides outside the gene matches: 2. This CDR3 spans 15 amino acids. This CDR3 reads CATSREGTASYEQYF. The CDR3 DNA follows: TGTGCCACCAGCAGAGAGGGGACAGCCTCCTACGAGCAGTACTTC.

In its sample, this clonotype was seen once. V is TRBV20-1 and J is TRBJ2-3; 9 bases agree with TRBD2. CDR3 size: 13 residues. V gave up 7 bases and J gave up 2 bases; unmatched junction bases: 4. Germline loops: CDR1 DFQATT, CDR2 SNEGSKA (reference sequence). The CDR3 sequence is CSVKRGATDTQYF. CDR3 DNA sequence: TGCAGTGTTAAGCGGGGGGCCACAGATACGCAGTATTTT.

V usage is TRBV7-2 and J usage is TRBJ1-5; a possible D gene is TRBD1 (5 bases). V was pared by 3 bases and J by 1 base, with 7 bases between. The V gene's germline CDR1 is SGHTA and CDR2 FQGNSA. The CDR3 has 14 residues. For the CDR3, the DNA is TGTGCCAGCAGCTTCAGACAGAGCAATCAGCCCCAGCATTTT. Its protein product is CASSFRQSNQPQHF.

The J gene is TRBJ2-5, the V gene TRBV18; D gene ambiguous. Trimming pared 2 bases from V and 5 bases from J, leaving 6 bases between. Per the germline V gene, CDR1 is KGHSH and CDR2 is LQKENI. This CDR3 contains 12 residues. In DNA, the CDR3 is TGTGCCAGCTCACCAAACGCGGAGACCCAGTACTTC. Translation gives CASSPNAETQYF.

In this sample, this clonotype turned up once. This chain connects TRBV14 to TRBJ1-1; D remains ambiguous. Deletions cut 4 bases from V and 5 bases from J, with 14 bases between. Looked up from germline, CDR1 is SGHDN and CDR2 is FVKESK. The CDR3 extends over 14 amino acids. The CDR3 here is CASSLARGRTEAFF. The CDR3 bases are TGTGCCAGCAGCCTCGCTCGTGGGAGGACTGAAGCTTTCTTT. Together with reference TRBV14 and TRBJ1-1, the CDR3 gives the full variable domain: EAGVTQFPSHSVIEKGQTVTLRCDPISGHDNLYWYRRVMGKEIKFLLHFVKESKQDESGMPNNRFLAERTGGTYSTLKVQPAELEDSGVYFCASSLARGRTEAFFGQGTRLTVV.

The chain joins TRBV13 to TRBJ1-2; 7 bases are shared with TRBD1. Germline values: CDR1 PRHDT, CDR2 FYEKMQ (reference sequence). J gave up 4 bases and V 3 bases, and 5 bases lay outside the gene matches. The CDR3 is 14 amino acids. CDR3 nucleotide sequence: TGTGCCAGCAGCTTCGCCGGGACAGCCTATGGCTACACCTTC. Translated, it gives CASSFAGTAYGYTF. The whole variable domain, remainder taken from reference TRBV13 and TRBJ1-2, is AAGVIQSPRHLIKEKRETATLKCYPIPRHDTVYWYQQGPGQDPQFLISFYEKMQSDKGSIPDRFSAQQFSDYHSELNMSSLELGDSALYFCASSFAGTAYGYTFGSGTRLTVV.

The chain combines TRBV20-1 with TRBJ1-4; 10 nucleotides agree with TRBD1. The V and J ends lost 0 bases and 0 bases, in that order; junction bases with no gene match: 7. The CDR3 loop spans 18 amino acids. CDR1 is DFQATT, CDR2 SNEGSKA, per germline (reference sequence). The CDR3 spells CSARDATGTGATNEKLFF. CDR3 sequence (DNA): TGCAGTGCTAGAGACGCCACCGGGACAGGGGCAACTAATGAAAAACTGTTTTTT.